Presented here are 12 T cell receptor beta chains from one specimen sequenced in a study of blood T cells in healthy people across ages. Next came a second PCR, run for roughly 6 to 11 cycles, which used a sample-barcoded 5' primer along with a J-beta primer mix. Using its own MiXCR run on the 5' RACE reads, TCRdb lists one record per CDR3 protein. The sample shows fewer than 950,000 distinct CDR3 sequences, about 34% of them seen only once. The sample comprised blood. These TCRs come from a man aged 18 to 35 in good health.

The chain combines TRBV5-6 with TRBJ1-1; 7 bases are shared with TRBD1. Germline V gives CDR1 SGHDT, CDR2 YYEEEE. V lost 2 bases and J lost 6; bases outside the gene matches: 7. The CDR3 extends over 14 amino acids. The CDR3 bases are TGTGCCAGCAGCTTAGGACAGGCCGGGGCTGAAGCTTTCTTT. It yields the protein CASSLGQAGAEAFF.

This clonotype was counted only a few times. The chain joins TRBV12-3 or TRBV12-4 to TRBJ2-4; either TRBD1 or TRBD2 may supply D (5 bases each). The CDR3 spans 16 residues. V was clipped by 6 bases and J by 0 bases, with 15 bases between them. The CDR3 region has the DNA TGTGCCAGCAGGTTTCGGGACGGACTAGCCAAAAACATTCAGTACTTC. Residues: CASRFRDGLAKNIQYF.

This clonotype was recorded at least ten times. J is TRBJ1-2 and V is TRBV14; perhaps TRBD1 as D (5 bases). Germline V gives CDR1 SGHDN, CDR2 FVKESK. The V end lost 4 bases, the J end lost 2 bases, and 11 bases lay between the germline ends. The CDR3 length is 14 residues. CDR3 DNA sequence: TGTGCCAGCAGCCCGACGACAGCAAACTATGGCTACACCTTC. As protein: CASSPTTANYGYTF.

The chain links TRBV12-3 or TRBV12-4 to TRBJ1-2, with D possibly TRBD1 on 5 matching bases. With 3 bases removed from V and 6 bases from J, the gap between germline ends came to 11 bases. This CDR3 region has 13 residues. CDR3 sequence: CASSFWQGDGYTF. The CDR3 bases are TGTGCCAGCAGTTTTTGGCAGGGTGATGGCTACACCTTC.

This clonotype was detected ten times or more. The chain is built from TRBV4-3 and TRBJ2-1; possibly TRBD1 or TRBD2 for D (5 bases each). The CDR3 runs to 15 residues. Germline CDR1 and CDR2: LGHNA and YSLEER. V was pared by 0 bases and J by 5 bases, with 11 bases between. This CDR3 reads CASSQDLGDNNEQFF. DNA for the CDR3: TGCGCCAGCAGCCAAGACCTGGGGGATAACAATGAGCAGTTCTTC.

This clonotype came up many times. The rearrangement links TRBV4-3 to TRBJ2-3, with a tentative D call TRBD2 (7 bases). Trimming took 2 bases from V and 1 from J, leaving 13 bases between them. Germline-derived CDR1 and CDR2 are LGHNA and YSLEER. The CDR3 length is 16 residues. DNA for the CDR3: TGCGCCAGCAGCCAACTTGGGGGGGCCGGCACAGATACGCAGTATTTT. It translates to CASSQLGGAGTDTQYF.

This clonotype occurred many times. This chain joins TRBV7-2 and TRBJ2-1; 8 bases line up with TRBD2. Germline CDR1 is SGHTA and CDR2 is FQGNSA. This CDR3 is 16 amino acids long. V trimming: 1 base; J trimming: 2 bases; junction bases outside the gene matches: 4. The CDR3 region is CASSLVGGAPYNEQFF. The CDR3, as DNA: TGTGCCAGCAGCTTAGTCGGGGGGGCCCCCTACAATGAGCAGTTCTTC.

The chain couples TRBV13 to TRBJ2-3; 9 nucleotides align to TRBD1. CDR1 is PRHDT, CDR2 FYEKMQ, per germline (reference sequence). The V gene end was trimmed by 5 bases and the J gene end by 4 bases; junction bases not matched to a gene: 10. CDR3 length: 16 amino acids. The CDR3 reads CASSVQTGQGADTQYF. Written as DNA, the CDR3 is TGTGCCAGCAGCGTACAGACGGGACAGGGAGCAGATACGCAGTATTTT.

This clonotype has only a few counts. The chain has TRBV19 and TRBJ2-3; D uncertain. Germline V lookup: CDR1 LNHDA, CDR2 SQIVND (reference sequence). The CDR3 spans 13 residues. V lost 2 bases and J lost 2, with 5 bases in between. CDR3: CASSIQPTDTQYF. CDR3 coding DNA: TGTGCCAGTAGTATACAGCCCACAGATACGCAGTATTTT. The whole variable domain, filled in from reference TRBV19 and TRBJ2-3, reads DGGITQSPKYLFRKEGQNVTLSCEQNLNHDAMYWYRQDPGQGLRLIYYSQIVNDFQKGDIAEGYSVSREKKESFPLTVTSAQKNPTAFYLCASSIQPTDTQYFGPGTRLTVL.

V usage is TRBV20-1 and J usage is TRBJ2-5; D possibly corresponds to TRBD1 (6 bases). The J call is doubtful: the DNA matches TRBJ2-7 better. Germline values: CDR1 DFQATT, CDR2 SNEGSKA (reference sequence). CDR3 size: 13 residues. The CDR3 region has the DNA TGCAGTGTCAACAGGGCTTCACCCACCGAGCAGTACTTC. This codes for CSVNRASPTEQYF.

This clonotype appeared many times. The chain combines TRBV29-1 with TRBJ2-3, with D unresolved. Germline V gives CDR1 SQVTM, CDR2 ANQGSEA. CDR3 length equals 11 residues. V lost 7 bases and J lost 4, with 9 bases in between. CDR3 loop: CSGTHSDTQYF. The CDR3 DNA follows: TGCAGCGGTACCCACTCAGATACGCAGTATTTT.

The J gene is TRBJ2-4, the V gene TRBV3-1; D is undetermined. CDR1 and CDR2 (germline): LGHDT, YNNKEL (reference sequence). The germline V and J ends were trimmed by 3 bases and 0 bases, with 9 bases remaining between them. The CDR3 has 15 residues. CDR3 loop: CASSQGAVAKNIQYF. Here the CDR3 DNA reads TGTGCCAGCAGCCAGGGTGCCGTAGCCAAAAACATTCAGTACTTC. Full variable domain (outside the CDR3, taken from reference TRBV3-1 and TRBJ2-4): DTAVSQTPKYLVTQMGNDKSIKCEQNLGHDTMYWYKQDSKKFLKIMFSYNNKELIINETVPNRFSPKSPDKAHLNLHINSLELGDSAVYFCASSQGAVAKNIQYFGAGTRLSVL.